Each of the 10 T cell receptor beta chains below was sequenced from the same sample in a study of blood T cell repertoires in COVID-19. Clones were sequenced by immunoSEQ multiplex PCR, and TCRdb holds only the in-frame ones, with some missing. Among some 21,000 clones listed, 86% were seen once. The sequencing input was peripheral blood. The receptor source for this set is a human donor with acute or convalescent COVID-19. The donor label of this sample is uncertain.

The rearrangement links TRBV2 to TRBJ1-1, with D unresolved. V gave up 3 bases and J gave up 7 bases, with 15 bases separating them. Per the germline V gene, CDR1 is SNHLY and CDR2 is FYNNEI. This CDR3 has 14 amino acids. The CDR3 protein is CASSEKQLRVEAFF. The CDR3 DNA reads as TGTGCCAGCAGTGAGAAACAGCTTCGTGTTGAAGCTTTCTTT. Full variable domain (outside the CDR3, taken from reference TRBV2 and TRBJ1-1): EPEVTQTPSHQVTQMGQEVILRCVPISNHLYFYWYRQILGQKVEFLVSFYNNEISEKSEIFDDQFSVERPDGSNFTLKIRSTKLEDSAMYFCASSEKQLRVEAFFGQGTRLTVV.

The DNA of the CDR3 is TGTGCCAGAAGCGCGGCGGGGGGGAACCTTGGGAGGCCCTACGAGCAGTACTTC. The encoded protein is CARSAAGGNLGRPYEQYF. V gene TRBV7-5 combines with J gene TRBJ2-7; the DNA was not used to check the table's D call, TRBD2. TRBV7-5 is a pseudogene segment. The CDR3 totals 18 residues.

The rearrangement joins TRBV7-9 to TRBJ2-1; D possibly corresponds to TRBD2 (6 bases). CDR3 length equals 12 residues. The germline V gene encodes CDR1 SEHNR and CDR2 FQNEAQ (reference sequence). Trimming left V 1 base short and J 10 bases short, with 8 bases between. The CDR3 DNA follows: TGTGCCAGCAGCTTAGAAGCGGGCGAGCAGTTCTTC. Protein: CASSLEAGEQFF.

This chain's CDR3 is CASSFLSGGTAKNIQYF. As DNA, the CDR3 is TGTGCCAGCAGCTTCCTGAGCGGGGGGACGGCCAAAAACATTCAGTACTTC. The chain couples TRBV11-2 to TRBJ2-4; 9 nucleotides agree with TRBD2. The J segment lost 1 base and the V segment lost 3 bases, leaving 7 bases of the junction unmatched. Germline CDR1 and CDR2: SGHAT and FQNNGV. This CDR3 is built from 17 residues.

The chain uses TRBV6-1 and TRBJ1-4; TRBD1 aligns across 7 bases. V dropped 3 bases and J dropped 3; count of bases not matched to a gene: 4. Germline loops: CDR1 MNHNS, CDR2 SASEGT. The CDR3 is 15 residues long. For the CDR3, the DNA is TGTGCCAGCAGTGATACAGGGGCGGCTAATGAAAAACTGTTTTTT. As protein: CASSDTGAANEKLFF.

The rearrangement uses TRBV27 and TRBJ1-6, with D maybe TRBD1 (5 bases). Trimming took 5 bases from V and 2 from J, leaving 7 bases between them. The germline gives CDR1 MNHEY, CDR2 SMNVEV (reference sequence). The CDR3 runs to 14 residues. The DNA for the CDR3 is TGTGCCAGCAGTGTGACAGCCTATAATTCACCCCTCCACTTT. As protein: CASSVTAYNSPLHF.

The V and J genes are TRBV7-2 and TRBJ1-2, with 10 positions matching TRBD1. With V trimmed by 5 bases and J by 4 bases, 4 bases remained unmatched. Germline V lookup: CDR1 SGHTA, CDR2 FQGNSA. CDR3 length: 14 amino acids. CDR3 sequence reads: CASSQDRGSYGYTF. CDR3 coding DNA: TGTGCCAGCAGCCAGGACAGGGGGTCCTATGGCTACACCTTC.

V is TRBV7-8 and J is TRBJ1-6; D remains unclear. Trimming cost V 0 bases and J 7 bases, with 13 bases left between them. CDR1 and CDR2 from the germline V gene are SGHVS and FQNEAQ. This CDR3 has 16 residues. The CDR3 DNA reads TGTGCCAGCAGCTTAGCCGGGTCTTCAAGGAATTCACCCCTCCACTTT. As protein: CASSLAGSSRNSPLHF.

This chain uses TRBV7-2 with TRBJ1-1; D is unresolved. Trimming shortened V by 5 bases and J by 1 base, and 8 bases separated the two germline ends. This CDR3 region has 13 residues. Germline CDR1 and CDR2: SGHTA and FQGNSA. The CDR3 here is CASSIQANTEAFF. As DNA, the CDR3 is TGTGCCAGCAGCATTCAGGCGAACACTGAAGCTTTCTTT.

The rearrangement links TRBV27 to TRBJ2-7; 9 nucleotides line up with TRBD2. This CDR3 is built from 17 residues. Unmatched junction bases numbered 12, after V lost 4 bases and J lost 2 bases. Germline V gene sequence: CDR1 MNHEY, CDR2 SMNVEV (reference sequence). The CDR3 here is CASSSLGGTSGPYEQYF. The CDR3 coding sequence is TGTGCCAGCAGTTCGCTAGGCGGCACTAGCGGGCCCTACGAGCAGTACTTC.